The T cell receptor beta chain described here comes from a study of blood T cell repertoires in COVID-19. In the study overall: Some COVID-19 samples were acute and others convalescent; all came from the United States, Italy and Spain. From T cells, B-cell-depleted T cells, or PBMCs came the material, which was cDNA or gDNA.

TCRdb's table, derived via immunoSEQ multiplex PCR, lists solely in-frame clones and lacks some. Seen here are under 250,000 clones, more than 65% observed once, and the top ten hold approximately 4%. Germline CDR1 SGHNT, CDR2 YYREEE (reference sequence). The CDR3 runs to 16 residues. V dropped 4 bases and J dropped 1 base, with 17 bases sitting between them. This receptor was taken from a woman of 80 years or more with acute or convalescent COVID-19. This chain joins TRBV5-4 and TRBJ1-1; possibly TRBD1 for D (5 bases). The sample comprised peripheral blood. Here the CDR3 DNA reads TGTGCCAGCAGCCTGGGGGGGGATTCCGGGAACACTGAAGCTTTCTTT. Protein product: CASSLGGDSGNTEAFF.